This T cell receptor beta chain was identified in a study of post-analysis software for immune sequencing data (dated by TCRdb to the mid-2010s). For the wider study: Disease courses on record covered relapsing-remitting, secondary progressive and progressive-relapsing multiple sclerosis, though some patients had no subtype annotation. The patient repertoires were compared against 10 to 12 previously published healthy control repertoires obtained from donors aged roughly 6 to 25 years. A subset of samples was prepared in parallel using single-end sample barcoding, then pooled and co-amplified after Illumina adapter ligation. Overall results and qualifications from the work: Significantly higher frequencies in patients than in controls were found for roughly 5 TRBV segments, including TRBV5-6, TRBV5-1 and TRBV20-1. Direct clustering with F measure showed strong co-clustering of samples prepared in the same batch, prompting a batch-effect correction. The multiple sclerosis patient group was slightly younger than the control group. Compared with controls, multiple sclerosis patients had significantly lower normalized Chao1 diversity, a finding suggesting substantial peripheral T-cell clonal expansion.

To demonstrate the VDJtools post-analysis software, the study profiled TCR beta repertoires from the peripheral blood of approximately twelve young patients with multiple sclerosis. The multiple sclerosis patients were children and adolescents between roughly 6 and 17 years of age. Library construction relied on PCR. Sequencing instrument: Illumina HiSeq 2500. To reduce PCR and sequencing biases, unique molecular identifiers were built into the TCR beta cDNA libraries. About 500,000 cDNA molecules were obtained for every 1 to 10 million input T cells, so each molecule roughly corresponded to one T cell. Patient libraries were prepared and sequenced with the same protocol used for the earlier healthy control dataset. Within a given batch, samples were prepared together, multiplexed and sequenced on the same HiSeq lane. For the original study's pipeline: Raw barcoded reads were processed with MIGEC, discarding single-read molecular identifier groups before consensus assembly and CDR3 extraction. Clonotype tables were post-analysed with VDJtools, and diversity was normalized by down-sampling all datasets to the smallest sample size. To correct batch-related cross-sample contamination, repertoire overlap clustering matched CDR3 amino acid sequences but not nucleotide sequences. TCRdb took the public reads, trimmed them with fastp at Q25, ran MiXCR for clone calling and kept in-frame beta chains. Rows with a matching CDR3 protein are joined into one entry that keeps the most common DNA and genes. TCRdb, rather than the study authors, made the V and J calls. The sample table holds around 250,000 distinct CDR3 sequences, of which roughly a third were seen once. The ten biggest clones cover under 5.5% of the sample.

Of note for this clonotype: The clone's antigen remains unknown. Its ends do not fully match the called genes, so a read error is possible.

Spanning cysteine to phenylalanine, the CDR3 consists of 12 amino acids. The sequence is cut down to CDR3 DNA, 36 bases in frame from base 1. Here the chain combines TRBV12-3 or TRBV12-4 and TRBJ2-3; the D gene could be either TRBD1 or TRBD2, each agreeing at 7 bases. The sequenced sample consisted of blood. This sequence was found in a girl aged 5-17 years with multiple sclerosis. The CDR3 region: CASRAGTDAQYF. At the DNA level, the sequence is TGTGCCAGCAGAGCGGGGACAGATGCGCAGTATTTT.